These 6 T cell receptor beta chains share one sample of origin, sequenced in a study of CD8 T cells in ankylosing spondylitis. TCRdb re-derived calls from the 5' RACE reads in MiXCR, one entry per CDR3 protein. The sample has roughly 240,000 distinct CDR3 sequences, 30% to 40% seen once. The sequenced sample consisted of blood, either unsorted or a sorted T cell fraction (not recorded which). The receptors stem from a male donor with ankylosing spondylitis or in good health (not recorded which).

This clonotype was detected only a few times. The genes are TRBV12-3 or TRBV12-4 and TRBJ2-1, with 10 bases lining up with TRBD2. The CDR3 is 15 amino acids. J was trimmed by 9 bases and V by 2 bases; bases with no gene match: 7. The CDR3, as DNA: TGTGCCAGCAGTTTACGAGCGGGGGGGCCGAGTGAGCAGTTCTTC. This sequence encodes CASSLRAGGPSEQFF.

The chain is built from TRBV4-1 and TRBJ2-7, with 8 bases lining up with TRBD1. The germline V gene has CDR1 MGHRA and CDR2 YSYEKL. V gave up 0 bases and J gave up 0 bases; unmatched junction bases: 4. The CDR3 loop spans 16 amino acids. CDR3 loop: CASSQEGTGASYEQYF. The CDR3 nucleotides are TGCGCCAGCAGCCAAGAGGGGACAGGCGCCTCCTACGAGCAGTACTTC.

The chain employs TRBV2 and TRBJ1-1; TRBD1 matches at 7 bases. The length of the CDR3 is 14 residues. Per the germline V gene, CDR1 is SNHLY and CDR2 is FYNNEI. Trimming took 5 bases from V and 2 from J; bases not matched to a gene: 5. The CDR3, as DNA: TGTGCCAGCAGTAACAGGGGCGGAAACACTGAAGCTTTCTTT. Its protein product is CASSNRGGNTEAFF.

The CDR3 is CASSPGLPETQYF. The CDR3 DNA is TGTGCCAGCAGCCCCGGGCTCCCCGAGACCCAGTACTTC. The chain uses TRBV7-9 and TRBJ2-5; D is ambiguous. The V and J ends lost 5 bases and 5 bases respectively, with 12 bases between them. In germline, CDR1 is SEHNR, CDR2 FQNEAQ (reference sequence). The CDR3 covers 13 residues. Using reference TRBV7-9 and TRBJ2-5 for the parts outside the CDR3, the full variable domain is DTGVSQNPRHKITKRGQNVTFRCDPISEHNRLYWYRQTLGQGPEFLTYFQNEAQLEKSRLLSDRFSAERPKGSFSTLEIQRTEQGDSAMYLCASSPGLPETQYFGPGTRLLVL.

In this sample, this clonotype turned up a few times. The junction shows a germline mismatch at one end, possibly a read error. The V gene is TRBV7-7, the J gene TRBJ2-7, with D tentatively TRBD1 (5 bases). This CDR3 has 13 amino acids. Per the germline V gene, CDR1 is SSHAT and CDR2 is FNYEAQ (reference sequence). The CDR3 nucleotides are TGTGCTAGCAGCTTAGGGGTGGACACTGCTTTGTACTTC. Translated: CASSLGVDTALYF.

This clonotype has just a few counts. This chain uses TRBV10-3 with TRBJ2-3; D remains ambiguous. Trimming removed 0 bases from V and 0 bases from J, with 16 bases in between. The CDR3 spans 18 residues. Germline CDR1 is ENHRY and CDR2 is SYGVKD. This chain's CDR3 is CAISESDGTLGSTDTQYF. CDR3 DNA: TGTGCCATCAGTGAGTCCGATGGCACCCTAGGGAGCACAGATACGCAGTATTTT.